These T cell receptor beta chains were read from a single sample in a study of CD8 T cells in ankylosing spondylitis. TCRdb ran MiXCR on the 5' RACE reads and lists one entry per CDR3 protein. The sample has fewer than 30,000 distinct CDR3 sequences, over 2% seen once. The sequenced sample consisted of blood, either unsorted or a sorted T cell fraction (not recorded which). Every receptor here comes from a female donor with ankylosing spondylitis or in good health (not recorded which). CDR3s include the opening cysteine and the closing phenylalanine or tryptophan. The D gene is left open where the match is weak. The size entry is marked missing in some rows and otherwise reads once, few, many or a size class.

v_gene: TRBV9
abundance: many
d_gene: -
j_gene: TRBJ2-3
CDR3nt: TGTGCCAGCAGCGTAGAGACCGGGGAAGATACGCAGTATTTT
CDR3aa: CASSVETGEDTQYF

v_gene: TRBV9
abundance: many
d_gene: -
j_gene: TRBJ2-1
CDR3nt: TGTGCCAGCAGCGTAGCTGGGACAAACTACAATGAGCAGTTCTTC
CDR3aa: CASSVAGTNYNEQFF

v_gene: TRBV9
abundance: many
d_gene: TRBD2
j_gene: TRBJ2-3
CDR3nt: TGTGCCAGCGACTCGCGGACTAGCGTTAGCACAGATACGCAGTATTTT
CDR3aa: CASDSRTSVSTDTQYF

v_gene: TRBV9
abundance: many
d_gene: -
j_gene: TRBJ2-3
CDR3nt: TGTGCCAGCAGCGTAGATTTCCGCACAGATACGCAGTATTTT
CDR3aa: CASSVDFRTDTQYF

v_gene: TRBV9
abundance: many
d_gene: -
j_gene: TRBJ2-7
CDR3nt: TGTGCCAGCAAGGCCGGCGAGGGCGAGCAGTACTTC
CDR3aa: CASKAGEGEQYF

v_gene: TRBV9
abundance: many
d_gene: TRBD2
j_gene: TRBJ2-3
CDR3nt: TGTGCCAGCAGCGTAGCCGGACTAGCGGGGTCAGATACGCAGTATTTT
CDR3aa: CASSVAGLAGSDTQYF

v_gene: TRBV9
abundance: many
d_gene: TRBD1
j_gene: TRBJ1-1
CDR3nt: TGTGCCAGCGGGGACAGCCATACGAACACTGAAGCTTTCTTT
CDR3aa: CASGDSHTNTEAFF

v_gene: TRBV9
abundance: medium-sized
d_gene: TRBD2
j_gene: TRBJ2-3
CDR3nt: TGTGCCAGCAGCCCCGGGACTAGCCCTACAGATACGCAGTATTTT
CDR3aa: CASSPGTSPTDTQYF

v_gene: TRBV9
abundance: medium-sized
d_gene: -
j_gene: TRBJ2-1
CDR3nt: TGTGCCAGCAGCGTAGTTGGCTCCAACAATGAGCAGTTCTTC
CDR3aa: CASSVVGSNNEQFF

v_gene: TRBV9
abundance: many
d_gene: TRBD2
j_gene: TRBJ2-1
CDR3nt: TGTGCCAGCAGTGAAAAGACTAGCGGGAACAATGAGCAGTTCTTC
CDR3aa: CASSEKTSGNNEQFF

v_gene: TRBV9
abundance: many
d_gene: TRBD2
j_gene: TRBJ2-5
CDR3nt: TGTGCCAGCAGCGTAGCGACTAGCGGGGGGTTCCAAGAGACCCAGTACTTC
CDR3aa: CASSVATSGGFQETQYF

v_gene: TRBV9
abundance: many
d_gene: -
j_gene: TRBJ2-2
CDR3nt: TGTGCCAGCAGCGTAGATGGAGGGGAGCTGTTTTTT
CDR3aa: CASSVDGGELFF

v_gene: TRBV9
abundance: many
d_gene: -
j_gene: TRBJ1-5
CDR3nt: TGTGCCAGCAGCGTGGACGTGGGTGGCAATCAGCCCCAGCATTTT
CDR3aa: CASSVDVGGNQPQHF

v_gene: TRBV9
abundance: many
d_gene: -
j_gene: TRBJ2-2
CDR3nt: TGTGCCAGCAGCGTAAACCCCAACTCGAACACCGGGGAGCTGTTTTTT
CDR3aa: CASSVNPNSNTGELFF

v_gene: TRBV9
abundance: many
d_gene: -
j_gene: TRBJ2-3
CDR3nt: TGTGCCAGCAGCGTAGCTCCCCTGCAGGATACGCAGTATTTT
CDR3aa: CASSVAPLQDTQYF

v_gene: TRBV9
abundance: many
d_gene: -
j_gene: TRBJ2-2
CDR3nt: TGTGCCAGCAGCGCGGAGGGACGGCCTAACACCGGGGAGCTGTTTTTT
CDR3aa: CASSAEGRPNTGELFF

v_gene: TRBV9
abundance: many
d_gene: TRBD1
j_gene: TRBJ2-7
CDR3nt: TGTGCCAGCAGCGTATCGGGTGGCAGGGGGACCTACGAGCAGTACTTC
CDR3aa: CASSVSGGRGTYEQYF

v_gene: TRBV9
abundance: many
d_gene: TRBD2
j_gene: TRBJ2-3
CDR3nt: TGTGCCAGCAGCGCGCCGGGACTATCGAGGTCAGATACGCAGTATTTT
CDR3aa: CASSAPGLSRSDTQYF

v_gene: TRBV9
abundance: many
d_gene: -
j_gene: TRBJ2-7
CDR3nt: TGTGCCAGCAGCGTAGCCCAAGGGGGGGGCTACGAGCAGTACTTC
CDR3aa: CASSVAQGGGYEQYF

v_gene: TRBV9
abundance: many
d_gene: TRBD1
j_gene: TRBJ2-3
CDR3nt: TGTGCCAGCAGCGAGAGACAGGGTAGCGGCACAGATACGCAGTATTTT
CDR3aa: CASSERQGSGTDTQYF

v_gene: TRBV9
abundance: many
d_gene: -
j_gene: TRBJ1-1
CDR3nt: TGTGCCAGCAGCGGCGAGGGATGGGGAACTGAAGCTTTCTTT
CDR3aa: CASSGEGWGTEAFF

v_gene: TRBV9
abundance: medium-sized
d_gene: TRBD2
j_gene: TRBJ2-3
CDR3nt: TGTGCCAGCAGCGCGCGGGGGGGCACAGATACGCAGTATTTT
CDR3aa: CASSARGGTDTQYF

v_gene: TRBV9
abundance: many
d_gene: -
j_gene: TRBJ1-2
CDR3nt: TGTGCCAGCAGCGTTTCGGCAGGGGCAAACTATGGCTACACCTTC
CDR3aa: CASSVSAGANYGYTF

v_gene: TRBV9
abundance: many
d_gene: TRBD2
j_gene: TRBJ2-3
CDR3nt: TGTGCCAGCAGCGTAGGTCCAGCGGGAGGGCCGAATACGCAGTATTTT
CDR3aa: CASSVGPAGGPNTQYF

v_gene: TRBV9
abundance: many
d_gene: TRBD2
j_gene: TRBJ2-3
CDR3nt: TGTGCCAGCAGCGATCCTGATAAGCAGCCGAGGGCTAGCGGATACTACACAGATACGCAGTATTTT
CDR3aa: CASSDPDKQPRASGYYTDTQYF

v_gene: TRBV24-1
abundance: many
d_gene: -
j_gene: TRBJ2-2
CDR3nt: TGTGCCACCCAATACACGACAGGTCGGGAGCTGTTTTTT
CDR3aa: CATQYTTGRELFF

v_gene: TRBV9
abundance: many
d_gene: -
j_gene: TRBJ2-7
CDR3nt: TGTGCCAGCAGCGTAGGGCCAGCAGAAAACTACGAGCAGTACTTC
CDR3aa: CASSVGPAENYEQYF

v_gene: TRBV9
abundance: many
d_gene: -
j_gene: TRBJ1-2
CDR3nt: TGTGCCAGCAGCGTAGAGGTAACAGACCACGTCTATGGCTACACCTTC
CDR3aa: CASSVEVTDHVYGYTF

v_gene: TRBV9
abundance: -
d_gene: -
j_gene: TRBJ1-2
CDR3nt: TGTGCCAGCAGCTCCCAGACAGGAGGCTATGGCTACACCTTC
CDR3aa: CASSSQTGGYGYTF

v_gene: TRBV9
abundance: many
d_gene: TRBD2
j_gene: TRBJ2-1
CDR3nt: TGTGCCAGCAGCGTGGGCACTAGCGCAACCTACAATGAGCAGTTCTTC
CDR3aa: CASSVGTSATYNEQFF

v_gene: TRBV9
abundance: many
d_gene: TRBD1
j_gene: TRBJ1-1
CDR3nt: TGTGCCAGCAGCGTAGAGCCAGGGGGAGGAGGGGACACTGAAGCTTTCTTT
CDR3aa: CASSVEPGGGGDTEAFF

v_gene: TRBV9
abundance: many
d_gene: -
j_gene: TRBJ2-5
CDR3nt: TGTGCCAGCAGCGTAGCCACGGGACTCGGGGAGACCCAGTACTTC
CDR3aa: CASSVATGLGETQYF

v_gene: TRBV9
abundance: many
d_gene: -
j_gene: TRBJ2-1
CDR3nt: TGTGCCAGCAGCGGTTGGATGAGCTCCGGCAATGAGCAGTTCTTC
CDR3aa: CASSGWMSSGNEQFF

v_gene: TRBV9
abundance: many
d_gene: TRBD1
j_gene: TRBJ2-7
CDR3nt: TGTGCCAGCAGCGTGGGGACAGGGGCCTACGAGCAGTACTTC
CDR3aa: CASSVGTGAYEQYF

v_gene: TRBV5-8
abundance: many
d_gene: TRBD1
j_gene: TRBJ2-7
CDR3nt: TGTGCCAGCAGCTGGGGACAGGGGGTTTTCTACGAGCAGTACTTC
CDR3aa: CASSWGQGVFYEQYF

v_gene: TRBV9
abundance: many
d_gene: TRBD1
j_gene: TRBJ2-1
CDR3nt: TGTGCCAGCAGCGTAGTAGGGGGCCCTTTCAATGAGCAGTTCTTC
CDR3aa: CASSVVGGPFNEQFF

v_gene: TRBV9
abundance: many
d_gene: TRBD2
j_gene: TRBJ2-5
CDR3nt: TGTGCCAGCAGCGTGGGGACTAGCGGGAGGCGCCTCCAAGAGACCCAGTACTTC
CDR3aa: CASSVGTSGRRLQETQYF

v_gene: TRBV9
abundance: few
d_gene: -
j_gene: TRBJ1-1
CDR3nt: TGTGCCAGCAGCGCTCGGACAGCCCTGACTGAAGCTTTCTTT
CDR3aa: CASSARTALTEAFF

v_gene: TRBV9
abundance: many
d_gene: -
j_gene: TRBJ2-5
CDR3nt: TGTGCCAGCAGCGGAGACCCCTACCTGGGGAAAGAGACCCAGTACTTC
CDR3aa: CASSGDPYLGKETQYF

v_gene: TRBV9
abundance: many
d_gene: -
j_gene: TRBJ2-2
CDR3nt: TGTGCCAGCAGCGTAGATCTGAGGTTAACCGGGGAGCTGTTTTTT
CDR3aa: CASSVDLRLTGELFF

v_gene: TRBV9
abundance: many
d_gene: -
j_gene: TRBJ2-5
CDR3nt: TGTGCCAGCAGCGTACAAGGGATACAAGAGACCCAGTACTTC
CDR3aa: CASSVQGIQETQYF

v_gene: TRBV9
abundance: many
d_gene: TRBD1
j_gene: TRBJ2-7
CDR3nt: TGTGCCAGCAGCGTTTCCGGGACAGGGGATTTCCACGAGCAGTACTTC
CDR3aa: CASSVSGTGDFHEQYF

v_gene: TRBV9
abundance: many
d_gene: TRBD2
j_gene: TRBJ2-1
CDR3nt: TGTGCCAGCAGCCTGACTAGCGGGAGTGGTGAGCAGTTCTTC
CDR3aa: CASSLTSGSGEQFF

v_gene: TRBV11-2
abundance: many
d_gene: TRBD1
j_gene: TRBJ1-5
CDR3nt: TGTGCCAGCAGCTTAGGGTGGGACAGGGTGGATAGCAATCAGCCCCAGCATTTT
CDR3aa: CASSLGWDRVDSNQPQHF

v_gene: TRBV9
abundance: many
d_gene: -
j_gene: TRBJ1-6
CDR3nt: TGTGCCAGCAGCGTAGAACCAGGGAGGAATTCACCCCTCCACTTT
CDR3aa: CASSVEPGRNSPLHF

v_gene: TRBV9
abundance: many
d_gene: -
j_gene: TRBJ2-1
CDR3nt: TGTGCCAGCAGCGAAGGACCGATGCCTTCCTACAATGAGCAGTTCTTC
CDR3aa: CASSEGPMPSYNEQFF

v_gene: TRBV5-1
abundance: many
d_gene: -
j_gene: TRBJ2-7
CDR3nt: TGCGCCAGCAGCTTGAGCGAGCAGTACTTC
CDR3aa: CASSLSEQYF

v_gene: TRBV9
abundance: many
d_gene: TRBD2
j_gene: TRBJ2-1
CDR3nt: TGTGCCAGCAGCGCGACCGGGGGGGCCGCTGTCAATGAGCAGTTCTTC
CDR3aa: CASSATGGAAVNEQFF

v_gene: TRBV9
abundance: many
d_gene: -
j_gene: TRBJ2-7
CDR3nt: TGTGCCAGCAGCCCAGGACAGTTTTCCTACGAGCAGTACTTC
CDR3aa: CASSPGQFSYEQYF

v_gene: TRBV9
abundance: many
d_gene: -
j_gene: TRBJ2-3
CDR3nt: TGTGCCAGCAGCGTCCTTCCACCCCCGGCAGATACGCAGTATTTT
CDR3aa: CASSVLPPPADTQYF

v_gene: TRBV9
abundance: many
d_gene: TRBD1
j_gene: TRBJ1-5
CDR3nt: TGTGCCAGCAGCGTAGGGGGAACCGGGACAGCAAGCAATCAGCCCCTGCATTTT
CDR3aa: CASSVGGTGTASNQPLHF